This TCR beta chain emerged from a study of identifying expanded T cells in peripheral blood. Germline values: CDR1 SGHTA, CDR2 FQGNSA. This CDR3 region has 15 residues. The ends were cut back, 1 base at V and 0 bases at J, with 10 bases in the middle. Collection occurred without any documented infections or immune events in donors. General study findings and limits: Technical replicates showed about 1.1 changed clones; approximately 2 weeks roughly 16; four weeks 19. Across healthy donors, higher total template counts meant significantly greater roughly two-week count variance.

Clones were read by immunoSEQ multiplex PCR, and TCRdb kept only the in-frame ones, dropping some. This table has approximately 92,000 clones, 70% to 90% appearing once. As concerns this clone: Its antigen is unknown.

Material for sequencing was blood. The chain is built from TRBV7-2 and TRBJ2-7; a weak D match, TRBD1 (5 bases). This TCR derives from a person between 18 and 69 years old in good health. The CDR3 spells CASSLGGPSSYEQYF. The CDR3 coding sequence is TGTGCCAGCAGCTTAGGGGGCCCATCCTCCTACGAGCAGTACTTC.